This TCR beta chain was sequenced in a study of blood T cells in healthy people across ages. This CDR3 contains 11 residues. Trimming cost V 2 bases and J 12 bases, with 8 bases left between them. Germline loops: CDR1 SGHDT, CDR2 YYEEEE. The study's findings and limits: Changes seen in expanded clonotypes were possibly confounded by donor CMV status left unknown.

Through a sample-barcoded 5' primer and a J-beta primer mix, a second PCR was run for about 7 to 12 cycles. TCRdb recomputed calls from the 5' RACE reads with MiXCR, one row per CDR3 protein. The sample shows more than 750,000 distinct CDR3 sequences, approximately 32% of them seen only once. This clonotype was observed once. Its specificity is not known. These records were also assigned to another study, of T cells of mothers and their children.

The chain recombines TRBV5-6 with TRBJ2-2; D may correspond to TRBD1 or TRBD2 (6 bases each). The source of this sequence is a woman between 40 and 55 years old in good health. The sequencing sample was made of blood. CDR3 residues: CASSFRGQLFF. As DNA, the CDR3 is TGTGCCAGCAGCTTTCGGGGGCAGCTGTTTTTT.